This T cell receptor beta chain was identified during a study of shared clonotypes between healthy human individuals. Broader study findings: The naive CD4 repertoires of a handful of donors were compared, and approximately 5% of clonotypes were shared. Represented genetic and exposure-history diversity was restricted by having few donors.

Replicate PCRs for sorted subsets used approximately 220 ng DNA; this equaled 25,000 to 35,000 T cell genomes. As handled by the study authors: Filtering differed because ImmunoSEQ produced junction-only sequences that carried no quality scores. TCRdb's copy holds only in-frame clones and misses some; the assay was immunoSEQ multiplex PCR. The V and J calls and clone size come from that table; D and trimming were worked out from the DNA. In the table there are a few million clones, roughly 90% of which are singletons. Comment on this clone: Antigen specificity is unknown.

The germline V gene has CDR1 LNHNV and CDR2 YYDKDF (reference sequence). The V end lost 0 bases, the J end lost 2 bases, and 8 bases lay between the germline ends. The CDR3 totals 15 residues. The receptor's source is a man between 18 and 35 years old in good health. Some clones in this sample may be carry-over from other donors' samples. V usage is TRBV15 and J usage is TRBJ2-1, with D uncertain. The source material was naive CD4+ T cells from PBMCs. Subset indicated: CD45RA+ positively selected. The CDR3 sequence is CATSRDFLAYNEQFF. The DNA of the CDR3 is TGTGCCACCAGCAGAGATTTCCTCGCCTACAATGAGCAGTTCTTC. Filled out from reference TRBV15 and TRBJ2-1, the complete variable domain reads DAMVIQNPRYQVTQFGKPVTLSCSQTLNHNVMYWYQQKSSQAPKLLFHYYDKDFNNEADTPDNFQSRRPNTSFCFLDIRSPGLGDTAMYLCATSRDFLAYNEQFFGPGTRLTVL.